This is a list of T cell receptor beta chains from one sample in a study of response to subunit inactivated influenza vaccine. TCRdb used MiXCR to reprocess the RT-PCR reads, holding one entry per CDR3 protein. This table has fewer than 800,000 distinct CDR3 sequences, around 16% appearing once. The sample here was PBMCs from blood, taken roughly 12 days after vaccination. The receptors were gathered from a man aged 50 to 59 who received an inactivated influenza vaccine. CDR3s include the opening cysteine and the closing phenylalanine or tryptophan.

V gene	CDR3 protein
TRBV4-3	CASSQDPTTETQYF
TRBV7-2	CASSPRAGGSYEQYF
TRBV6-5	CASSYAREGQPQHF
TRBV11-2	CASSPGTGVDEQYF
TRBV2	CASSENWDSGYGYTF
TRBV10-3	CAISRTSGPRKDYNEQFF
TRBV3-1	CASSQGYTEAFF
TRBV3-1	CASSPAGAEAFF
TRBV15	CATRTSVVRSYNEQFF
TRBV18	CASSHRPNTPTDTQYF
TRBV7-3	CASSQSIAEPKYF
TRBV20-1	CSASLGGTGTDTQYF
TRBV25-1	CASSEIHTGELFF
TRBV7-9	CASSMGLGDTDTQYF
TRBV5-1	CASSLSTGRTDTQYF
TRBV2	CASQQGGNNEQFF
TRBV25-1	CASSESPGLAANTGELFF
TRBV12-3/TRBV12-4	CASSVTVPVSSEQYF
TRBV11-2	CASSLDSGYSHSPLHF
TRBV11-3	CASSLDPPGGFYNEQFF
TRBV11-3	CASSLGVAGGTNEQFF
TRBV15	CATSSRTSGGETQYF
TRBV12-3/TRBV12-4	CASSLGQGWNNEQFF
TRBV11-2	CASSPSQGPFLETQYF
TRBV7-2	CASSSTVWDSYNEQFF
TRBV7-9	CASSLPSDRTAEAFF
TRBV20-1	CSARRQGAWNEQFF
TRBV5-1	CASSLTRDRSKSSYNEQFF
TRBV7-3	CASSLLGTRPTDTQYF
TRBV4-2	CASSQYSVGNQPQHF
TRBV7-9	CASSIDIGAHTDTQYF
TRBV10-3	CAISVGGAGEDNQPQHF
TRBV7-2	CASSLVAGRTYNEQFF
TRBV10-3	CASAPGYLNEQFF
TRBV3-1	CASSQETGAASPYF
TRBV20-1	CSASATSTTNEKLFF
TRBV6-2/TRBV6-3	CASSYSERAAFF
TRBV3-1	CASSLGQQKNEQFF
TRBV4-1	CASSQDMSEQFF
TRBV6-2/TRBV6-3	CASSYSGQDSYEQYF
TRBV12-3/TRBV12-4	CASSLVRATEAFF
TRBV11-1	CASSHRDRGMTQYF
TRBV4-3	CASSQDGNTQYF
TRBV7-6	CASSLGRGDIQYF
TRBV5-1	CASSATGMANEKLFF
TRBV19	CASSPFLSGQVFSYNEQFF
TRBV9	CASSPPGRIPAEQFF
TRBV15	CATSNYPRPFFSGGAGVNEQFF
TRBV29-1	CSASVAASTDTQYF
TRBV4-1	CASSQPASGSYEQYF
TRBV5-1	CASSLRQGGSYEQYF